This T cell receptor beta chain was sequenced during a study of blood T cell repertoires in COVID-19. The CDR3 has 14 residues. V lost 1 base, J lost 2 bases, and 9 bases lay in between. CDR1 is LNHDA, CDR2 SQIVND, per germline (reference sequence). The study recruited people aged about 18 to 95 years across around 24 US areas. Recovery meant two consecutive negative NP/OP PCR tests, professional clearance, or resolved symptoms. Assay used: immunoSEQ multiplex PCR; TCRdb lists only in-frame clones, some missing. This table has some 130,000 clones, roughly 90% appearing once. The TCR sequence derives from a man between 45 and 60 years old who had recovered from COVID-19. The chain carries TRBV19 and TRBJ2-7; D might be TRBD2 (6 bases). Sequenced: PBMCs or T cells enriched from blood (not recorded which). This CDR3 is CASSIGGKTYEQYF. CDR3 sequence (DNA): TGTGCCAGTAGTATAGGCGGGAAGACCTACGAGCAGTACTTC.